The entry below gives a single T cell receptor beta chain sequence along with its context. Using its own MiXCR run on the PCR reads, TCRdb lists one record per CDR3 protein. The table includes about 5,300 distinct CDR3 sequences, 60% to 80% detected once. The patients had localized lung adenocarcinoma, a non-small cell subtype. V shed 7 bases and J 8 bases; nucleotides not matched to a gene: 7. The CDR3 has 15 residues. Germline lookup yields CDR1 MNHNS and CDR2 SASEGT. The record originates from a study of CD4 and CD8 cells across lung adenocarcinoma regions. The sequence came from a female donor with lung adenocarcinoma. The CD4 and CD8 labels of this study may be unreliable. The chain joins TRBV6-1 to TRBJ2-1, with 14 bases identical to TRBD2. What was sequenced was CD4+ T cells from the center of a lung tumor. The CDR3 is CASKWTSGGPHEQFF. CDR3 in DNA: TGTGCCAGCAAATGGACTAGCGGGGGGCCCCATGAGCAGTTCTTC.